A selection of T cell receptor beta chains follows, all from one sample in a study of control samples from healthy donors and cancer patients. TCRdb keeps only in-frame clones here, not all; method: immunoSEQ multiplex PCR. The data contain around 100,000 clones, 80% to 90% of them seen just once; the ten biggest clones take up less than 8.5%. Input material: blood. The receptors were sampled from a man under 40 in good health. The CDR3 runs from the conserved cysteine through the conserved F or W. D genes are given only for firm matches. Size tells how often a clone was seen (once, few, many) or the class of an expanded clone, and some rows leave it out.

D gene: -; J gene: TRBJ2-1; V gene: TRBV27; clone size: -; CDR3 protein: CATNYEGGRLNEQFF; CDR3 DNA: TGTGCCACTAATTATGAGGGGGGGCGGCTTAATGAGCAGTTCTTC
D gene: -; J gene: TRBJ1-5; V gene: TRBV12-5; clone size: -; CDR3 protein: CASATDNQPQHF; CDR3 DNA: TGTGCTAGTGCGACAGACAATCAGCCCCAGCATTTT
D gene: -; J gene: TRBJ1-1; V gene: TRBV28; clone size: once; CDR3 protein: CASINLQGTEAFF; CDR3 DNA: TGTGCCAGCATCAATCTCCAGGGGACTGAAGCTTTCTTT
D gene: -; J gene: TRBJ2-2; V gene: TRBV7-2; clone size: -; CDR3 protein: CASSLVWAANTGELFF; CDR3 DNA: TGTGCCAGCAGCTTAGTCTGGGCAGCCAACACCGGGGAGCTGTTTTTT
D gene: -; J gene: TRBJ2-5; V gene: TRBV4-1; clone size: once; CDR3 protein: CASSQGPAETQYF; CDR3 DNA: TGCGCCAGCAGCCAGGGACCGGCGGAGACCCAGTACTTC
D gene: -; J gene: TRBJ1-5; V gene: TRBV4-3; clone size: -; CDR3 protein: CASSQDRGQPQHF; CDR3 DNA: TGCGCCAGCAGCCAAGATAGGGGTCAGCCCCAGCATTTT
D gene: -; J gene: TRBJ2-2; V gene: TRBV20-1; clone size: -; CDR3 protein: CSASPRGYTGELFF; CDR3 DNA: TGCAGTGCTAGTCCCAGGGGTTACACCGGGGAGCTGTTTTTT
D gene: TRBD2; J gene: TRBJ2-1; V gene: TRBV7-3; clone size: -; CDR3 protein: CASSFLAGGLGNEQFF; CDR3 DNA: TGTGCCAGCAGCTTCCTCGCGGGGGGGCTCGGCAATGAGCAGTTCTTC
D gene: -; J gene: TRBJ1-2; V gene: TRBV7-3; clone size: -; CDR3 protein: CASTPDGTNYGYTF; CDR3 DNA: TGTGCCAGCACCCCGGACGGGACAAACTATGGCTACACCTTC
D gene: TRBD1; J gene: TRBJ2-1; V gene: TRBV4-2; clone size: -; CDR3 protein: CASSQVGFSGTGASRSYNEQFF; CDR3 DNA: TGTGCCAGCAGCCAAGTAGGATTTTCCGGGACAGGGGCTTCAAGGTCCTACAATGAGCAGTTCTTC
D gene: -; J gene: TRBJ1-2; V gene: TRBV4-1; clone size: -; CDR3 protein: CASSPGPLPSNYGYTF; CDR3 DNA: TGCGCCAGCAGCCCAGGACCGCTACCGTCTAACTATGGCTACACCTTC
D gene: TRBD2; J gene: TRBJ2-3; V gene: TRBV7-9; clone size: -; CDR3 protein: CASSPGRTSGADTQYF; CDR3 DNA: TGTGCCAGCAGCCCTGGAAGGACTAGCGGTGCAGATACGCAGTATTTT
D gene: TRBD1; J gene: TRBJ2-7; V gene: TRBV7-2; clone size: -; CDR3 protein: CASSLQQGAREQYF; CDR3 DNA: TGTGCCAGCAGCTTACAACAGGGGGCGCGGGAGCAGTACTTC
D gene: -; J gene: TRBJ1-2; V gene: TRBV7-8; clone size: -; CDR3 protein: CASSTRTAGMSYTF; CDR3 DNA: TGTGCCAGCAGCACAAGGACAGCCGGTATGAGCTACACCTTC
D gene: TRBD1; J gene: TRBJ1-6; V gene: TRBV6-1; clone size: -; CDR3 protein: CASSDRDRSNSPLHF; CDR3 DNA: TGTGCCAGCAGTGATCGGGACAGGAGTAATTCACCCCTCCACTTT
D gene: -; J gene: TRBJ1-1; V gene: TRBV5-1; clone size: -; CDR3 protein: CASSETVGVGTEAFF; CDR3 DNA: TGCGCCAGCAGTGAAACTGTCGGGGTAGGCACTGAAGCTTTCTTT
D gene: -; J gene: TRBJ2-1; V gene: TRBV5-1; clone size: -; CDR3 protein: CASSLEAVTGVNEQFF; CDR3 DNA: TGCGCCAGCAGCTTGGAGGCAGTCACCGGAGTCAATGAGCAGTTCTTC
D gene: TRBD1; J gene: TRBJ2-7; V gene: TRBV4-3; clone size: -; CDR3 protein: CASSQAGTGGYEQYF; CDR3 DNA: TGCGCCAGCAGCCAAGCCGGGACAGGGGGTTACGAGCAGTACTTC